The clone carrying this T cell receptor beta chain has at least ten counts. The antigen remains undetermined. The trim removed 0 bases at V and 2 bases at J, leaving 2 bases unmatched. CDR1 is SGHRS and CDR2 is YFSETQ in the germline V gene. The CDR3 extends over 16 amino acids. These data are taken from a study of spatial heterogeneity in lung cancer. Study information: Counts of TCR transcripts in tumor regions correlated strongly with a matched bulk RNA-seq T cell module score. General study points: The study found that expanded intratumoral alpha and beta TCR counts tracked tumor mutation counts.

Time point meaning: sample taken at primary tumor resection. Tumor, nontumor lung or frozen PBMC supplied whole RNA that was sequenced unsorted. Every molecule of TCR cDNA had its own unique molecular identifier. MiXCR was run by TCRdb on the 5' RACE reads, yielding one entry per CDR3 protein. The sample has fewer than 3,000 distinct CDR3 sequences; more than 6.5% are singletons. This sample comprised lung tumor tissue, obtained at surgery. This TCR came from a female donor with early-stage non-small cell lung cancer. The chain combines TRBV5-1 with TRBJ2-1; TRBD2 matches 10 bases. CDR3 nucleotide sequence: TGCGCCAGCAGCTTGGTTGGGACTAGCGCCTACAATGAGCAGTTCTTC. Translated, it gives CASSLVGTSAYNEQFF.